This T cell receptor beta chain appears in the sequencing data of a study of Ad26.COV2.S vaccination and SARS-CoV-2 variants. Study-wide context: Trial arm assignment for the donor was COV1001 Ad26.COV2.S.

The method was immunoSEQ multiplex PCR; TCRdb's version includes in-frame clones alone and lacks a portion of them. Among 400,000 to 500,000 clones listed, roughly 88% were seen once. In regard to this clone: What it binds is unknown.

Study-level points and caveats: Similar non-spike TCR breadth was seen in vaccine and placebo recipients. The TCR-based breadth and depth measures might underestimate overall T cell responses.

Regarding treatment: roughly 20 received Ad26.COV2.S at low or high dose, single or two shots; 5 received placebo; per-sample allocation not given. Repertoires come from day 63 after the first vaccine or placebo injection. Ad26 vector vaccine expressed Wuhan-strain SARS-CoV-2 spike. The germline V gene encodes CDR1 SGHDT and CDR2 YYEEEE. CDR3 length: 15 amino acids. V dropped 1 base and J dropped 9 bases, with 14 bases sitting between them. The receptor comes from a person aged 18-60 years who received the Ad26.COV2.S COVID-19 vaccine or a placebo. V usage is TRBV5-6 and J usage is TRBJ1-6; D possibly corresponds to TRBD1 (6 bases). The source material was peripheral blood, sampled in a trial of Ad26.COV2.S vaccine versus placebo. The DNA for the CDR3 is TGTGCCAGCAGCTTGTTGGGGGGCCCCAGTTCACCCCTCCACTTT. Translation gives CASSLLGGPSSPLHF.